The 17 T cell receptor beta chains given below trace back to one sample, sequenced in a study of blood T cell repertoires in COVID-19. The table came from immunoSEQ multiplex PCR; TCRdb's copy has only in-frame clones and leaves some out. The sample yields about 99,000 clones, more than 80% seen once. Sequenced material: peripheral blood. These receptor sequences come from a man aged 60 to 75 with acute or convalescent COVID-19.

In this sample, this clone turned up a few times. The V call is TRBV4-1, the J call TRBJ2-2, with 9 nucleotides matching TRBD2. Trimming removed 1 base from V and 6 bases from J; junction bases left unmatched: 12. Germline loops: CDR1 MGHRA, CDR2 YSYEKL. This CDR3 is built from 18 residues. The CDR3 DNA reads TGCGCCAGCAGCCAAGCAGGTTTAGTAGCGGGAGACGCCGGGGAGCTGTTTTTT. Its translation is CASSQAGLVAGDAGELFF.

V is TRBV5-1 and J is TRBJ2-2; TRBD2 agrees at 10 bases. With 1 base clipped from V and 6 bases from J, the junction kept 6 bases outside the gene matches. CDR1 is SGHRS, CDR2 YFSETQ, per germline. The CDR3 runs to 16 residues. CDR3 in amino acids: CASSLRLAGASGELFF. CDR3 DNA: TGCGCCAGCAGCTTGCGGCTAGCGGGAGCTTCCGGGGAGCTGTTTTTT. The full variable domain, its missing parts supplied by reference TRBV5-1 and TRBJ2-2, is KAGVTQTPRYLIKTRGQQVTLSCSPISGHRSVSWYQQTPGQGLQFLFEYFSETQRNKGNFPGRFSGRQFSNSRSEMNVSTLELGDSALYLCASSLRLAGASGELFFGEGSRLTVL.

The CDR3 DNA reads TGTGCCAGCAGACGAGTTAGCAATCAGCCCCAGCATTTT. Translated: CASRRVSNQPQHF. The chain couples TRBV27 to TRBJ1-5; the D is unclear. Germline loops: CDR1 MNHEY, CDR2 SMNVEV (reference sequence). V dropped 6 bases and J dropped 0 bases, with 6 bases sitting between them. The CDR3 covers 13 residues.

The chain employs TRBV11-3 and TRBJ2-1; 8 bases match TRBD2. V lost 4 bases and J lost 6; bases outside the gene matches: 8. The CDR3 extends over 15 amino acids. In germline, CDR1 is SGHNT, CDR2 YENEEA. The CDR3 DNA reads TGTGCCAGCAGCTGGAGACTAGCGTCTGTCAATGAGCAGTTCTTC. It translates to CASSWRLASVNEQFF.

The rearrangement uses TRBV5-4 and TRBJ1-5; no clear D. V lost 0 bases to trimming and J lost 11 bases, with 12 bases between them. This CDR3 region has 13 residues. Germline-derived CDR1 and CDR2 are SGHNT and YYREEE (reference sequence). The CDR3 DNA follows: TGTGCCAGCAGCTTGGCCGGCGAGGCGGCCCAGCATTTT. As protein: CASSLAGEAAQHF.

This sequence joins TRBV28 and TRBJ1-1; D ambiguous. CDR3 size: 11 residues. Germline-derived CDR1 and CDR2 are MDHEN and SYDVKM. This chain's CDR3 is CATQSNTEAFF. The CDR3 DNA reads TGTGCTACACAGTCTAACACTGAAGCTTTCTTT.

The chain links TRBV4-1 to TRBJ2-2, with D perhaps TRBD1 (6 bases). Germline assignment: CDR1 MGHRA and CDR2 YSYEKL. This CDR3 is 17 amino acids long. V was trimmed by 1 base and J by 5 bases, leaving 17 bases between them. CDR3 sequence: CASSQAGHPRGTGELFF. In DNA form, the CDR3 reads TGCGCCAGCAGCCAAGCGGGACACCCCCGGGGTACCGGGGAGCTGTTTTTT.

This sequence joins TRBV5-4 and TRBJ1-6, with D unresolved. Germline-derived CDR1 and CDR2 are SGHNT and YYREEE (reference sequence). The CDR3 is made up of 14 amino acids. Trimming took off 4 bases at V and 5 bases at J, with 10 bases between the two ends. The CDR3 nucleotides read TGTGCCAGCAGCCCTAAGTCTGATAATTCACCCCTCCACTTT. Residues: CASSPKSDNSPLHF.

CDR3: CASSQPKRQISTHTGELFF. The CDR3 DNA is TGCGCCAGCAGTCAACCTAAAAGACAGATTTCAACACACACCGGGGAGCTGTTTTTT. V and J are TRBV23-1 and TRBJ2-2, with D possibly matching TRBD1 (5 bases). TRBV23-1 is classed as an ORF, of uncertain function. The CDR3 totals 19 residues. Trimming took 2 bases from V and 3 from J, leaving 22 bases between them.

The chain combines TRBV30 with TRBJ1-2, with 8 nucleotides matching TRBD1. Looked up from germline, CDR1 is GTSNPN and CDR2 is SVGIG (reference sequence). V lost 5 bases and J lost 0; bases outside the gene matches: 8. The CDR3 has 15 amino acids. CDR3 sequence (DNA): TGTGCCTGGGGACGGGACAGGCGGGCTAACTATGGCTACACCTTC. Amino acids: CAWGRDRRANYGYTF.

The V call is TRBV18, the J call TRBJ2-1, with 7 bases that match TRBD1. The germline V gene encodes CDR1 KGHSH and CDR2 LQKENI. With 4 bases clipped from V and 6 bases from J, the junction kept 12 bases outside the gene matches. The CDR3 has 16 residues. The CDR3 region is CASSLPGTARLNEQFF. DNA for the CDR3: TGTGCCAGCTCACTTCCCGGGACAGCGCGACTCAATGAGCAGTTCTTC. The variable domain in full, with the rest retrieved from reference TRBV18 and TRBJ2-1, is NAGVMQNPRHLVRRRGQEARLRCSPMKGHSHVYWYRQLPEEGLKFMVYLQKENIIDESGMPKERFSAEFPKEGPSILRIQQVVRGDSAAYFCASSLPGTARLNEQFFGPGTRLTVL.

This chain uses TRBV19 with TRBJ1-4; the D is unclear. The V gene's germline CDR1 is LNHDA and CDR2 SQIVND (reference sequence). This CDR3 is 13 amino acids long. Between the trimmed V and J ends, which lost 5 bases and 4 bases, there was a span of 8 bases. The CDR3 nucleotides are TGTGCCAGTAGTTTCGGTGATAATGAAAAACTGTTTTTT. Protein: CASSFGDNEKLFF.

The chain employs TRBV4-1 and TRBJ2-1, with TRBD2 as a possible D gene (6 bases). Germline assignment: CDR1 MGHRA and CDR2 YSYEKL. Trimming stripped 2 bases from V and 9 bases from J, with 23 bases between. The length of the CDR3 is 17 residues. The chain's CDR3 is CASSQPRLVRSWGEQFF. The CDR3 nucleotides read TGCGCCAGCAGCCAACCCCGACTAGTCAGGTCTTGGGGTGAGCAGTTCTTC.

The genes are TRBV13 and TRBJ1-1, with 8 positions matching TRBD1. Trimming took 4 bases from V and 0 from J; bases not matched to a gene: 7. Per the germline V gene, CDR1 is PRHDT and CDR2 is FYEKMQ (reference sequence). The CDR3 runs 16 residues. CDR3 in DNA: TGTGCCAGCAGCTCCCCGGACAGGGCAATGAACACTGAAGCTTTCTTT. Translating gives CASSSPDRAMNTEAFF.

The CDR3 DNA reads TGTGCCAGCAGTTACACAGGGGACCAAAAGGGTTTCTTT. Protein: CASSYTGDQKGFF. The chain couples TRBV6-5 to TRBJ1-1; 7 bases fit TRBD1. V gave up 2 bases and J gave up 13 bases; unmatched junction bases: 10. The germline V gene has CDR1 MNHEY and CDR2 SVGAGI. The CDR3 spans 13 residues.

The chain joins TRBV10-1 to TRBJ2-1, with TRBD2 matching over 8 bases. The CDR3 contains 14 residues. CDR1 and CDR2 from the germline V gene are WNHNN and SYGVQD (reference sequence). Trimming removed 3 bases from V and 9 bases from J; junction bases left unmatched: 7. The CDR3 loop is CASSDWREASEQFF. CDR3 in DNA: TGCGCCAGCAGTGACTGGCGGGAGGCTAGTGAGCAGTTCTTC.

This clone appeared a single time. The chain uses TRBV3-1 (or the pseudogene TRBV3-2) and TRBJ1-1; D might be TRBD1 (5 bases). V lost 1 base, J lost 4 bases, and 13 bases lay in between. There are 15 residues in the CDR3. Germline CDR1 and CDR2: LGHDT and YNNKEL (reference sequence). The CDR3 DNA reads TGTGCCAGCAGCCAAGCCCCAGGGAGGTTCACTGAAGCTTTCTTT. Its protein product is CASSQAPGRFTEAFF.